Listed below are T cell receptor beta chains from one sample, sequenced in a study of shared clonotypes between healthy human individuals. Clones were read by immunoSEQ multiplex PCR, and TCRdb kept only the in-frame ones, dropping some. The sample has about 300,000 clones, roughly 70% seen once. The sample consisted of memory CD4+ T cells sorted from blood. All receptors come from a man aged 30-40 years in good health. The CDR3 runs from the conserved cysteine through the conserved F or W. The D gene is left open where the match is weak. Expanded clones are given a class, and other clones once, few, many or no size at all.

clone_size	v_call	d_call	j_call	cdr3_nt	cdr3_aa
-	TRBV7-9	TRBD2	TRBJ2-2	TGTGCCAGCAGCTCGGGGGGACCTGGGGAGCTGTTTTTT	CASSSGGPGELFF
-	TRBV5-1	TRBD1	TRBJ2-3	TGCGCCAGCAGCTCCACAGGGGGCTCAGATACGCAGTATTTT	CASSSTGGSDTQYF
-	TRBV6-6	TRBD1	TRBJ2-3	TGTGCCAGCAGCTCCATCGGACAGGGCACAGATACGCAGTATTTT	CASSSIGQGTDTQYF
-	TRBV7-9	-	TRBJ1-5	TGTGCCAGCAGCCGGGGTTCCCGGCAGCCCCAGCATTTT	CASSRGSRQPQHF
-	TRBV2	-	TRBJ2-3	TGTGCCAGCAGTGTTACACAGGGCTCAACAGATACGCAGTATTTT	CASSVTQGSTDTQYF
-	TRBV2	-	TRBJ2-3	TGTGCCAGCAGTGAATCAGATACGCAGTATTTT	CASSESDTQYF
-	TRBV9	TRBD1	TRBJ2-1	TGTGCCAGCAGCACGAAGACAGGGAGCTCCTACAATGAGCAGTTCTTC	CASSTKTGSSYNEQFF
few	TRBV5-6	-	TRBJ2-5	TGTGCCAGCAGCTTGGGGGGCAGTTCAGAAGAGACCCAGTACTTC	CASSLGGSSEETQYF
-	TRBV29-1	-	TRBJ2-1	TGCAGCGTTGAAGAAAGAACTAGCAAGAATGAGCAGTTCTTC	CSVEERTSKNEQFF
-	TRBV10-2	TRBD2	TRBJ2-4	TGCGCCAGCAGTGCCGGACTAGCGGGCAAAAACATTCAGTACTTC	CASSAGLAGKNIQYF
-	TRBV9	-	TRBJ2-1	TGTGCCAGCAGCGTAAGGGGGAATGTAGGGTGGTTGAATGAGCAGTTCTTC	CASSVRGNVGWLNEQFF
-	TRBV19	-	TRBJ2-7	TGTGCCAGTAGTATAGATGTGGGCGAGCAGTACTTC	CASSIDVGEQYF
-	TRBV5-1	-	TRBJ2-7	TGCGCCAGCAGCTTACCAGGGGTCGAGCAGTACTTC	CASSLPGVEQYF
-	TRBV25-1	-	TRBJ1-4	TGTGCCAGCAGTGAATTAAAAGGGGTTAATGAAAAACTGTTTTTT	CASSELKGVNEKLFF
-	TRBV28	-	TRBJ2-7	TGTGCCAGCAGTCCCCCCGGCGTGGTGGGCGAGCAGTACTTC	CASSPPGVVGEQYF
-	TRBV15	TRBD1	TRBJ2-5	TGTGCCACCAGCGGAAGACAGGGGGCGCTTGGAGAGACCCAGTACTTC	CATSGRQGALGETQYF
-	TRBV2	-	TRBJ2-5	TGTGCCAGCAGTAGGGGCCCAATCGAGACCCAGTACTTC	CASSRGPIETQYF
-	TRBV15	-	TRBJ2-2	TGTGCCACCAGCAGTCCACCGAGCGCGAACACCGGGGAGCTGTTTTTT	CATSSPPSANTGELFF
-	TRBV25-1	-	TRBJ1-5	TGTGCCAGCAGTGAATCGGGGTTTTCAGCGTCTCAGCCCCAGCATTTT	CASSESGFSASQPQHF
once	TRBV10-3	-	TRBJ1-1	TGTGCCATCAGTGAGCCCGGACAGGAAGCTTTCTTT	CAISEPGQEAFF
-	TRBV27	-	TRBJ1-1	TGTGCCAGCAGTTTATTTCGGGACACTGAAGCTTTCTTT	CASSLFRDTEAFF
-	TRBV9	-	TRBJ2-1	TGTGCCAGCAGCGTAGTTGTGGGAGAGCAGTTCTTC	CASSVVVGEQFF
-	TRBV28	TRBD2	TRBJ2-1	TGTGCCAGCACCACCGGACTGGGACTAGCGGGAGAATTCGTGGGCTACAATGAGCAGTTCTTC	CASTTGLGLAGEFVGYNEQFF
-	TRBV10-1	-	TRBJ2-2	TGCGCCAGCAGTGAGTCGTCACCGGCGAACACCGGGGAGCTGTTTTTT	CASSESSPANTGELFF
-	TRBV6-1	TRBD1	TRBJ1-1	TGTGCCAGCAGTGAAGCTCAAGGGGGCTTTTTCTTCCCTTTCTTT	CASSEAQGGFFFPFF
few	TRBV11-2	-	TRBJ2-7	TGTGCCAGCAGCTTCCAGTCAGAAGCCTACGAGCAGTACTTC	CASSFQSEAYEQYF
-	TRBV30	-	TRBJ2-2	TGTGCCTGGAGTAGGGCGGTCGTGACCGGGGAGCTGTTTTTT	CAWSRAVVTGELFF
-	TRBV9	-	TRBJ2-5	TGTGCCAGCAGCGTAGCAGGTCGCCAAGAGACCCAGTACTTC	CASSVAGRQETQYF
few	TRBV7-8	TRBD1	TRBJ2-2	TGTGCCAGCAGCTTAAGACAGGGTAGCACCGGGGAGCTGTTTTTT	CASSLRQGSTGELFF
once	TRBV5-5	-	TRBJ2-1	TGTGCCAGCGCCATCGCAGGGGGGTCCTACAATGAGCAGTTCTTC	CASAIAGGSYNEQFF
-	TRBV27	TRBD2	TRBJ2-2	TGTGCCAGCAGTGTGCAACTAGCGGCAAACACCGGGGAGCTGTTTTTT	CASSVQLAANTGELFF
once	TRBV4-1	TRBD1	TRBJ1-2	TGCGCCAGCAGCCATTCGACAGGGGCAAACTATGGCTACACCTTC	CASSHSTGANYGYTF
-	TRBV28	-	TRBJ2-7	TGTGCCAGCAGTTTAGGAGGAGTCTCCTACGAGCAGTACTTC	CASSLGGVSYEQYF
-	TRBV20-1	-	TRBJ2-7	TGCAGTGCTGGCAGGGGGGACGAGCAGTACTTC	CSAGRGDEQYF
-	TRBV19	TRBD1	TRBJ1-5	TGTGCCAGTAGTATGGGACAGGGGGGCAATCAGCCCCAGCATTTT	CASSMGQGGNQPQHF
once	TRBV15	TRBD2	TRBJ2-5	TGTGCCACCAGCAGTCCCCCGGGGGGGGGCCTGGGAGAGACCCAGTACTTC	CATSSPPGGGLGETQYF
many	TRBV9	-	TRBJ2-5	TGTGCCAGCAGCGCACATCAGCAGGAGACCCAGTACTTC	CASSAHQQETQYF
few	TRBV19	TRBD1	TRBJ1-5	TGTGCCAGTAGTCGTCAGGGGGGCGCGAGCAATCAGCCCCAGCATTTT	CASSRQGGASNQPQHF
-	TRBV20-1	-	TRBJ2-7	TGCAGTGCTAGAAGCTACGAGCAGTACTTC	CSARSYEQYF
-	TRBV9	TRBD2	TRBJ2-1	TGTGCCAGCAGCGTCCAGGCCGGGAGGAGCTACAATGAGCAGTTCTTC	CASSVQAGRSYNEQFF
-	TRBV10-1	TRBD2	TRBJ2-7	TGCGCCAGCAGTGACCAACTAGCGGGAGGAAAAAAGGCACGCGAGCAGTACTTC	CASSDQLAGGKKAREQYF
-	TRBV5-1	-	TRBJ1-4	TGCGCCAGCAGCTCTGGTCCACAGGGTCCAACTAATGAAAAACTGTTTTTT	CASSSGPQGPTNEKLFF
-	TRBV19	-	TRBJ1-1	TGTGCCAGTACCAAACCCCCAGGGACTGAAGCTTTCTTT	CASTKPPGTEAFF
many	TRBV18	TRBD1	TRBJ1-5	TGTGCCAGCTCACCCGGACAGGGTATCGCTCAGCCCCAGCATTTT	CASSPGQGIAQPQHF
-	TRBV4-1	-	TRBJ2-3	TGCGCCAGCAGCCAAGAACATACTACAGATACGCAGTATTTT	CASSQEHTTDTQYF
-	TRBV7-8	TRBD1	TRBJ2-5	TGTGCCAGCAGCTTAGTAGGGGGCTACGAGACCCAGTACTTC	CASSLVGGYETQYF
-	TRBV28	-	TRBJ1-2	TGTGCCAGCACCACCCCGGGGGGCTATTATGGCTACACCTTC	CASTTPGGYYGYTF
-	TRBV5-8	-	TRBJ2-5	TGTGCCAGCAGCTATACAGGGTTAGGAGAGACCCAGTACTTC	CASSYTGLGETQYF